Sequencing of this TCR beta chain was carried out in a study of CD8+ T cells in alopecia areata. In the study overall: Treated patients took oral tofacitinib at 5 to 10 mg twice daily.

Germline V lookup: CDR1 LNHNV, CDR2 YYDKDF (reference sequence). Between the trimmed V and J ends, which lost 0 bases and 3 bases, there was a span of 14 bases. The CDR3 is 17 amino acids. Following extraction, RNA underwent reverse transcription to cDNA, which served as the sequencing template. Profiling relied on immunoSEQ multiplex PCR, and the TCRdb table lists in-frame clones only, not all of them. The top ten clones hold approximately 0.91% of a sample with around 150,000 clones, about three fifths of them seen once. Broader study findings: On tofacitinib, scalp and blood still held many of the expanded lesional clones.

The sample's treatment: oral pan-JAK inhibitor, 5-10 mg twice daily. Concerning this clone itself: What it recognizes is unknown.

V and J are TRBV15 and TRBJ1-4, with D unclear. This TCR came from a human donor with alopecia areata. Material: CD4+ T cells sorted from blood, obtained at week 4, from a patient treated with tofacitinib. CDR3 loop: CATSRDLDRGPNEKLFF. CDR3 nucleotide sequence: TGTGCCACCAGCAGAGATCTTGATCGAGGGCCTAATGAAAAACTGTTTTTT.